This section outlines one T cell receptor (beta chain) sequence together with its context. Use of 60 Vbeta and 13 Jbeta primers characterized the PCR. Clones were sequenced by immunoSEQ multiplex PCR, and TCRdb holds only the in-frame ones, with some missing. The table records 100,000 to 150,000 clones, roughly 68% of them present only once. Trimming pared 0 bases from V and 7 bases from J, leaving 10 bases between. The CDR3 totals 14 residues. In germline, CDR1 is ENHRY, CDR2 SYGVKD. This entry belongs to a study of cytomegalovirus exposure and HLA in healthy donors. This sequence joins TRBV10-3 and TRBJ1-5; perhaps TRBD1 as D (6 bases). The TCR comes from a woman in her 50s in good health and CMV-seropositive. Sequencing was performed on PBMCs. The CDR3 protein is CAISESAGVQPQHF. In nucleotides, the CDR3 is TGTGCCATCAGTGAGTCGGCAGGGGTGCAGCCCCAGCATTTT.